The clone carrying this TCR beta chain appeared a few times. A much larger clone lies one base from this, so it may be a read error. The lymph nodes were axillary draining lymph nodes from breast cancer patients. These data come from a study of breast tumors, draining lymph nodes, adjacent tissues. Each CDR3 protein is one row after TCRdb ran MiXCR on the multiplex PCR reads. Among roughly 260,000 distinct CDR3 sequences listed, under 35% were seen once. Sequences were obtained from axillary lymph node tissue. The TCR was taken from a female donor with breast cancer. Some clones in this sample may be carry-over from other donors' samples.

The CDR3 coding sequence is TGCAGTGCTAGGCCCGGGGGGGGGTCTGAGATCCAGTACTTC. Translating it yields CSARPGGGSEIQYF. This chain connects TRBV20-1 to TRBJ2-5, with TRBD2 identical over 8 bases. Looked up from germline, CDR1 is DFQATT and CDR2 is SNEGSKA (reference sequence). The CDR3 has 14 residues.